The 21 T cell receptor beta chains below were found in one sample sequenced in a study of blood T cell repertoires in COVID-19 (dated by TCRdb to 2020 to 2021). Library generation was performed with the immunoSEQ multiplex PCR assay. The source is immuneACCESS, and TCRdb retained only in-frame sequences with V and J called. Part of the clones is not carried over; for the studies checked, unresolved V genes explain less than half of this, and the remainder is unexplained. For this sample the table gives fewer than 500,000 clones, of which 75% to 90% were detected only once. The ten largest clones represent 1% to 1.3% of the sample. Sequenced: PBMCs or T cells enriched from blood (not recorded which). These receptors were taken from a man aged 25-45 years who had recovered from COVID-19.

The V call is TRBV6-5, the J call TRBJ2-1; TRBD2 matches 13 bases. J was trimmed by 10 bases and V by 5 bases; bases with no gene match: 5. The CDR3 is 14 residues long. Germline CDR1 MNHEY, CDR2 SVGAGI. CDR3 region: CASSNPGLAGEQFF. The CDR3 DNA is TGTGCCAGCAGTAATCCGGGACTAGCGGGAGAGCAGTTCTTC.

The chain is built from TRBV5-1 and TRBJ1-5, with D possibly being TRBD1 (5 bases). The CDR3 length is 14 residues. Germline CDR1 is SGHRS and CDR2 is YFSETQ. The ends were cut back, 0 bases at V and 6 bases at J, with 10 bases in the middle. The CDR3 is CASSLGQGIQPQHF. The CDR3, as DNA: TGCGCCAGCAGCTTGGGGCAGGGAATTCAGCCCCAGCATTTT.

The chain has TRBV2 and TRBJ2-4, with D tentatively TRBD2 (5 bases). V lost 8 bases and J 1 base, leaving 9 bases between the germline ends. The CDR3 sequence is 13 residues long. CDR1 and CDR2 from the germline V gene are SNHLY and FYNNEI. The CDR3 DNA reads as TGTGCCAGCGGGCGAGGGGCCAAAAACATTCAGTACTTC. The encoded protein is CASGRGAKNIQYF.

This clone was detected once. The sample carries other DNA sequences with the same CDR3. The J gene is TRBJ1-1, the V gene TRBV5-1, with D perhaps matching TRBD1 (5 bases). This CDR3 spans 15 amino acids. The germline gives CDR1 SGHRS, CDR2 YFSETQ. Deletions cut 1 base from V and 2 bases from J, with 12 bases between. In DNA, the CDR3 is TGCGCCAGCAGCTTGACAGGTTCCCCTAACACTGAAGCTTTCTTT. Translation: CASSLTGSPNTEAFF.

V usage is TRBV27 and J usage is TRBJ2-7; TRBD1 matches at 7 bases. V trimming: 1 base; J trimming: 3 bases; junction bases outside the gene matches: 6. Germline values: CDR1 MNHEY, CDR2 SMNVEV (reference sequence). The CDR3 is made up of 15 amino acids. CDR3 sequence reads: CASSLYPGQIYEQYF. The CDR3 DNA follows: TGTGCCAGCAGTTTATACCCGGGACAGATCTACGAGCAGTACTTC.

This chain joins TRBV5-1 and TRBJ1-1; 11 bases fit TRBD1. CDR3 length equals 15 residues. The V and J ends lost 7 bases and 5 bases, in that order; junction bases with no gene match: 10. CDR1 and CDR2 from the germline V gene are SGHRS and YFSETQ. CDR3 sequence: CASDSGQGVSTEAFF. CDR3 nucleotide sequence: TGCGCCAGCGATTCGGGACAGGGGGTTAGTACTGAAGCTTTCTTT.

CDR3 residues: CASSQGVLAYNEQFF. The CDR3 DNA reads as TGCGCCAGCAGCCAAGGGGTACTAGCTTACAATGAGCAGTTCTTC. The V gene is TRBV4-1, the J gene TRBJ2-1; perhaps TRBD2 as D (6 bases). Trimming took 1 base from V and 4 from J, leaving 11 bases between them. The CDR3 runs 15 residues. Germline CDR1 MGHRA, CDR2 YSYEKL.

The chain carries TRBV18 and TRBJ2-1; D is possibly TRBD2 (5 bases). There are 14 residues in the CDR3. V was shortened by 6 bases and J by 3 bases, with 12 bases between the two germline ends. Germline CDR1 is KGHSH and CDR2 is LQKENI. The CDR3: CASSMRESYNEQFF. CDR3 coding DNA: TGTGCCAGCTCGATGAGGGAGAGCTACAATGAGCAGTTCTTC.

The chain uses TRBV7-2 and TRBJ2-2, with D tentatively TRBD1 (5 bases). V was cut by 5 bases and J by 5 bases, with 12 bases left in between. Germline V lookup: CDR1 SGHTA, CDR2 FQGNSA. The CDR3 consists of 14 residues. The CDR3 sequence is CASSPRGWTGELFF. In nucleotides, the CDR3 is TGTGCCAGCAGCCCAAGGGGATGGACCGGGGAGCTGTTTTTT. Looking up the rest from reference TRBV7-2 and TRBJ2-2 gives the full variable domain: GAGVSQSPSNKVTEKGKDVELRCDPISGHTALYWYRQSLGQGLEFLIYFQGNSAPDKSGLPSDRFSAERTGGSVSTLTIQRTQQEDSAVYLCASSPRGWTGELFFGEGSRLTVL.

This clone was seen just once. This rearrangement joins TRBV15 to TRBJ2-7; 11 nucleotides line up with TRBD2. The V and J ends lost 5 bases and 5 bases, in that order; junction bases with no gene match: 8. The CDR3 spans 15 residues. Germline V gene data show CDR1 as LNHNV and CDR2 as YYDKDF (reference sequence). The CDR3 loop reads CATSVGTSGFHEQYF. DNA of the CDR3: TGTGCCACCAGCGTCGGGACTAGCGGATTCCACGAGCAGTACTTC. Full variable domain (remainder filled in from reference TRBV15 and TRBJ2-7): DAMVIQNPRYQVTQFGKPVTLSCSQTLNHNVMYWYQQKSSQAPKLLFHYYDKDFNNEADTPDNFQSRRPNTSFCFLDIRSPGLGDTAMYLCATSVGTSGFHEQYFGPGTRLTVT.

This clone was counted once. This chain uses TRBV3-1 (or the pseudogene TRBV3-2) with TRBJ1-2, with a tentative D call TRBD1 (5 bases). CDR1 is LGHDT and CDR2 is YNNKEL in the germline V gene (reference sequence). CDR3 length: 14 amino acids. V lost 3 bases to trimming and J lost 8 bases, with 16 bases between them. The CDR3 sequence: CASSQMTGGTGYTF. The DNA of the CDR3 is TGTGCCAGCAGCCAGATGACGGGGGGGACCGGCTACACCTTC.

The chain has TRBV11-2 and TRBJ1-1; tentative D call: TRBD1 (6 bases). Germline V lookup: CDR1 SGHAT, CDR2 FQNNGV. The ends were cut back, 3 bases at V and 3 bases at J, with 8 bases in the middle. This CDR3 spans 13 amino acids. The CDR3 region has the DNA TGTGCCAGCAGCTTTTCAGGGGACACTGAAGCTTTCTTT. This translates into CASSFSGDTEAFF. The entire variable domain, with the rest obtained from reference TRBV11-2 and TRBJ1-1, is as follows: EAGVAQSPRYKIIEKRQSVAFWCNPISGHATLYWYQQILGQGPKLLIQFQNNGVVDDSQLPKDRFSAERLKGVDSTLKIQPAKLEDSAVYLCASSFSGDTEAFFGQGTRLTVV.

The rearrangement links TRBV30 to TRBJ2-1; D is undetermined. Trimming took 4 bases from V and 5 from J, leaving 18 bases between them. The CDR3 loop spans 15 amino acids. Looked up from germline, CDR1 is GTSNPN and CDR2 is SVGIG (reference sequence). CDR3 sequence: CAWKHLVLRDNEQFF. CDR3 coding DNA: TGTGCCTGGAAGCATTTGGTCCTGAGAGACAATGAGCAGTTCTTC.

The rearrangement uses TRBV4-1 and TRBJ2-3; TRBD1 aligns across 7 bases. Germline V gene data show CDR1 as MGHRA and CDR2 as YSYEKL. This CDR3 has 17 amino acids. After removal of 1 base from V and 2 bases from J, the junction contained 9 bases not matched to a gene. The CDR3 spells CASSQGRGRGITDTQYF. CDR3 nucleotide sequence: TGCGCCAGCAGCCAAGGTAGGGGCAGGGGGATCACAGATACGCAGTATTTT.

A remark on this clone: Other DNA sequences from this sample encode an identical CDR3 as well. The J gene is TRBJ1-1, the V gene TRBV18; TRBD1 is a possible D gene (6 bases). V lost 6 bases and J lost 3, with 14 bases in between. Germline V lookup: CDR1 KGHSH, CDR2 LQKENI. The CDR3 has 14 residues. Written as DNA, the CDR3 is TGTGCCAGCTCCCCGTCCAGGGGAGACACTGAAGCTTTCTTT. This sequence encodes CASSPSRGDTEAFF.

This clone occurred a few times. The rearrangement uses TRBV6-2 or TRBV6-3 and TRBJ2-3; 10 bases line up with TRBD2. V trimming: 4 bases; J trimming: 4 bases; junction bases outside the gene matches: 8. The CDR3 contains 16 residues. Germline V gene data show CDR1 as MNHEY and CDR2 as SVGEGT. The CDR3 DNA reads TGTGCCAGCAGTTGGGGCCTAGCGGGAGTTGCAGATACGCAGTATTTT. Protein product: CASSWGLAGVADTQYF.

The rearrangement joins TRBV9 to TRBJ2-7; 9 bases fit TRBD2. CDR1 and CDR2 (germline): SGDLS, YYNGEE. The CDR3 extends over 17 amino acids. The V gene end was trimmed by 3 bases and the J gene end by 6 bases; junction bases not matched to a gene: 16. This CDR3 is CASSARERLAGRGEQYF. The CDR3 DNA is TGTGCCAGCAGCGCCCGAGAGAGGCTAGCGGGACGCGGCGAGCAGTACTTC.

CDR3 residues: CASSPRLAGRRLAKNIQYF. The CDR3 DNA follows: TGTGCCAGCAGCCCCCGACTAGCGGGGCGTAGACTAGCCAAAAACATTCAGTACTTC. This chain links TRBV7-8 with TRBJ2-4, with 11 bases matching TRBD2. V dropped 5 bases and J dropped 0; count of bases not matched to a gene: 12. The CDR3 is 19 residues long. Germline CDR1 is SGHVS and CDR2 is FQNEAQ. Filled out from reference TRBV7-8 and TRBJ2-4, the complete variable domain reads GAGVSQSPRYKVAKRGQDVALRCDPISGHVSLFWYQQALGQGPEFLTYFQNEAQLDKSGLPSDRFFAERPEGSVSTLKIQRTQQEDSAVYLCASSPRLAGRRLAKNIQYFGAGTRLSVL.

The rearrangement joins TRBV11-2 to TRBJ1-1; 9 bases align to TRBD1. V trimming: 1 base; J trimming: 4 bases; junction bases outside the gene matches: 1. Germline CDR1 SGHAT, CDR2 FQNNGV. This CDR3 is built from 14 residues. DNA of the CDR3: TGTGCCAGCAGCTTAGTGACAGGGGGCACTGAAGCTTTCTTT. Encoded protein: CASSLVTGGTEAFF. The whole variable domain, filled in from reference TRBV11-2 and TRBJ1-1, reads EAGVAQSPRYKIIEKRQSVAFWCNPISGHATLYWYQQILGQGPKLLIQFQNNGVVDDSQLPKDRFSAERLKGVDSTLKIQPAKLEDSAVYLCASSLVTGGTEAFFGQGTRLTVV.

This chain links TRBV7-8 with TRBJ1-2, with 8 bases fitting TRBD1. The CDR3 contains 17 residues. The germline V gene has CDR1 SGHVS and CDR2 FQNEAQ. The V and J ends lost 5 bases and 4 bases, in that order; junction bases with no gene match: 15. The CDR3 sequence: CASSPRAKTGASYGYTF. Written as DNA, the CDR3 is TGTGCCAGCAGCCCAAGGGCAAAGACAGGGGCGAGCTATGGCTACACCTTC.

CDR3 in amino acids: CASSPDSFQEKLFF. CDR3 in DNA: TGTGCCAGCAGCCCGGACAGCTTCCAAGAAAAACTGTTTTTT. This rearrangement joins TRBV7-9 to TRBJ1-4; maybe TRBD1 (6 bases). Between the trimmed V and J ends, which lost 5 bases and 8 bases, there was a span of 15 bases. Germline V gene lookup returns CDR1 SEHNR and CDR2 FQNEAQ (reference sequence). The CDR3 consists of 14 residues.